The rows below give T cell receptor beta chains drawn from one sample of a study of long-term antiretroviral therapy in people with HIV. Profiled with immunoSEQ multiplex PCR; TCRdb holds only in-frame clones, not every one. The sample includes roughly 26,000 clones, around 95% of them seen just once. The input for sequencing was unsorted PBMCs, taken around 5.2 years after starting antiretroviral therapy. These receptor sequences come from a woman aged 50 to 60 with HIV. Each CDR3 is given with its conserved first and last residue. D genes are given only for firm matches. Only part of the rows carry a size: once, few, many, or a class if the clone is expanded.

abundance	j_gene	d_gene	v_gene	CDR3aa	CDR3nt
NA	TRBJ2-5	TRBD2	TRBV6-6	CASTWTSGDQETQYF	TGTGCCAGCACCTGGACTAGCGGAGACCAAGAGACCCAGTACTTC
NA	TRBJ2-2	NA	TRBV7-8	CASSSPGTSELFF	TGTGCCAGCAGCTCCCCCGGGACCTCGGAGCTGTTTTTT
NA	TRBJ2-3	TRBD2	TRBV6-6	CASKREGLLTDTQYF	TGTGCCAGCAAGAGGGAGGGCCTTTTAACAGATACGCAGTATTTT
NA	TRBJ2-3	TRBD2	TRBV6-5	CASSSLAGGPEDTQYF	TGTGCCAGCAGTTCTTTAGCGGGAGGGCCAGAAGATACGCAGTATTTT
NA	TRBJ2-3	TRBD2	TRBV4-3	CASSRVAGTSTDTQYF	TGCGCCAGCAGCCGGGTAGCGGGGACAAGCACAGATACGCAGTATTTT
NA	TRBJ2-1	TRBD2	TRBV2	CASRPRTSGSGNEQFF	TGTGCCAGCAGACCGAGGACTAGCGGGAGTGGTAATGAGCAGTTCTTC
once	TRBJ1-4	NA	TRBV10-3	CAISESRISNEKLFF	TGTGCCATCAGTGAGTCGAGGATCTCTAATGAAAAACTGTTTTTT
NA	TRBJ2-3	TRBD1	TRBV28	CASSLDRSTDTQYF	TGTGCCAGCAGTTTGGACAGGAGCACAGATACGCAGTATTTT
NA	TRBJ2-3	TRBD1	TRBV11-3	CASSLGQGAVDTQYF	TGTGCCAGCAGCTTGGGACAGGGGGCGGTAGATACGCAGTATTTT
NA	TRBJ1-4	NA	TRBV5-1	CASSGTGAQLFF	TGCGCCAGCAGCGGAACGGGTGCGCAACTGTTTTTT
NA	TRBJ1-1	NA	TRBV11-2	CASSLVLNTEAFF	TGTGCCAGCAGCTTAGTTTTGAACACTGAAGCTTTCTTT
NA	TRBJ2-3	NA	TRBV5-1	CASTVVRGAGTDTQYF	TGCGCCAGCACCGTGGTCCGGGGAGCTGGCACAGATACGCAGTATTTT
NA	TRBJ1-2	NA	TRBV4-1	CASSFSMAYYGYTF	TGCGCCAGCAGCTTCTCGATGGCTTACTATGGCTACACCTTC
NA	TRBJ2-5	NA	TRBV6-1	CASSERWNEAQYF	TGTGCCAGCAGTGAAAGATGGAATGAGGCCCAGTACTTC
once	TRBJ1-4	NA	TRBV6-5	CASSYRPVSNEKLFF	TGTGCCAGCAGTTACCGCCCAGTCTCTAATGAAAAACTGTTTTTT
NA	TRBJ2-3	TRBD1	TRBV9	CASSPGTGVFNTDTQYF	TGTGCCAGCAGCCCCGGGACAGGGGTTTTCAACACAGATACGCAGTATTTT
NA	TRBJ2-5	NA	TRBV2	CASLRREPVTQYF	TGTGCCAGCCTTCGACGAGAACCCGTCACCCAGTACTTC
NA	TRBJ1-4	NA	TRBV5-1	CASSPTQQGGEKLFF	TGCGCCAGCAGCCCGACCCAACAGGGCGGGGAAAAACTGTTTTTT
few	TRBJ2-7	NA	TRBV28	CASSAFGYEQYF	TGTGCCAGCAGCGCATTTGGGTACGAGCAGTACTTC
NA	TRBJ1-4	NA	TRBV6-1	CASSDPGRVEKLFF	TGTGCCAGCAGTGACCCGGGGAGGGTTGAAAAACTGTTTTTT